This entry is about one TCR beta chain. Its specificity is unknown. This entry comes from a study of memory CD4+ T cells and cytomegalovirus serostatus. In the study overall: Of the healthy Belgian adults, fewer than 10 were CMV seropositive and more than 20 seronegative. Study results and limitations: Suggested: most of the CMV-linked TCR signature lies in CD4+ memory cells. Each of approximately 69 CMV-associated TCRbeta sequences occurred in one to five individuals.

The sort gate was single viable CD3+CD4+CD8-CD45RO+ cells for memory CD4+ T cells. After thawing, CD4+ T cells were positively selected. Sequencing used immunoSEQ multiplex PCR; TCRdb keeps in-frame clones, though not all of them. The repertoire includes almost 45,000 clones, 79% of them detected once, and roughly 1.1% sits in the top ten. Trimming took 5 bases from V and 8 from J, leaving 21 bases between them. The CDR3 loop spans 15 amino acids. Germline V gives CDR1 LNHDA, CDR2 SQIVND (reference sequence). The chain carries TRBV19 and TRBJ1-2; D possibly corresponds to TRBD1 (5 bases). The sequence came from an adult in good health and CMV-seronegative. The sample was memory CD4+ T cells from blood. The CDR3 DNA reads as TGTGCCAGTAGTCCGAACCGGGACGCCGGGAGAGGCTACACCTTC. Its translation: CASSPNRDAGRGYTF.